This TCR beta chain is drawn from a study of T-cell reconstitution after alpha-beta-depleted transplantation in children (dated by TCRdb to 2015 to 2016). Study-wide context: Using TCR repertoire profiling, the study followed T-cell immune reconstitution in a quantitative way in children after TCRalphabeta/CD19-depleted allogeneic hematopoietic cell transplantation.

To prepare the library, PCR was applied. Sequencing was carried out with an Illumina HiSeq 2500. Molecular barcoding was employed in the preparation of TCR libraries, with unique molecular identifiers being used to normalize TCRbeta repertoire quantification. The public reads were reanalyzed by TCRdb: fastp trimming at Q25, MiXCR alignment, in-frame beta chains only. Rows are combined by CDR3 protein, so each entry shows the most common genes and DNA. The sample table lists hundreds of thousands of distinct CDR3 sequences, approximately 14% of them with a count of one. Of the sample, roughly 0.77% is held by the ten largest clones. This sample's treatment or condition label indicates: allogeneic hematopoietic cell transplantation with graft depleted of TCRalphabeta T cells and CD19 B cells. The children who served as transplant recipients had been given grafts of TCRalphabeta/CD19-depleted allogeneic hematopoietic cells.

Beyond this particular receptor, the publication reports: The apparently early recovery of alphabetaT-cell counts about two months after transplant reportedly depended on only several hundred rapidly expanded clones that came from non-depleted graft cells. In some patients, the high TCRbeta diversity seen at day 60 was put down to recipient T cells and intrathymic progenitors that had survived conditioning. The frequencies of hyperexpanded clones fell over the following months, and after one year, T-cell counts and TCRbeta diversity were mostly attributed to newly produced T cells.

With respect to this clonotype: It lacks a known antigen. The junction shows a germline mismatch at one end, possibly a read error.

The CDR3 has 15 amino acids, counting the end cysteine and phenylalanine. Only the CDR3 DNA stays, 45 bases, in frame from base 1. From a lookup of the germline V gene, CDR1 and CDR2 are LGHNA and YNFKEQ. The clonotype was recovered from a girl aged 2 to 10 with congenital amegakaryocytic thrombocytopenia, due to receive a stem cell transplant. Recombination connected TRBV4-2 to TRBJ1-2; the D gene is unclear. Material: PBMCs, obtained before TCRalphabeta/CD19-depleted stem cell transplant. The CDR3 region has the sequence CASSKDPGRDYGYTF. The sequenced DNA is TGTGCCAGCAGCAAAGACCCGGGAAGGGACTATGGCTACACCTTC.